The sample holds a few counts of the clone carrying this TCR beta chain. Data came from immunoSEQ multiplex PCR; TCRdb stores just in-frame clones and leaves some out. The sample has 200,000 to 250,000 clones; 86% are singletons. This entry belongs to a study of blood T cell repertoires in COVID-19. At the level of the study: Spain, Italy and the United States supplied samples that represented acute and convalescent COVID-19.

The ends lost 2 bases at V and 1 base at J; junction bases unmatched: 8. Germline V gives CDR1 SGHVS, CDR2 FNYEAQ. CDR3 length: 19 amino acids. This TCR was recovered from an elderly man with acute or convalescent COVID-19. Material: peripheral blood. This chain connects TRBV7-6 to TRBJ2-3; TRBD2 agrees at 14 bases. The CDR3 is CASSLTGTSGGWGTDTQYF. As DNA, the CDR3 is TGTGCCAGCAGCTTAACCGGGACTAGCGGGGGATGGGGCACAGATACGCAGTATTTT. The full variable domain, with the rest looked up from reference TRBV7-6 and TRBJ2-3, is GAGVSQSPRYKVTKRGQDVALRCDPISGHVSLYWYRQALGQGPEFLTYFNYEAQQDKSGLPNDRFSAERPEGSISTLTIQRTEQRDSAMYRCASSLTGTSGGWGTDTQYFGPGTRLTVL.